These 27 T cell receptor beta chains came from one sample sequenced in a study of blood T cell repertoires in COVID-19. Only in-frame clones appear in the TCRdb table, and some are missing; sequencing was by immunoSEQ multiplex PCR. The sample lists about 160,000 clones; roughly 79% were seen once. The sequenced sample was peripheral blood. These receptors originate from a woman of 80 years or more with acute or convalescent COVID-19.

This clone has only one observation. The chain is built from TRBV5-5 and TRBJ2-5; 10 nucleotides align to TRBD2. V lost 3 bases, J lost 4 bases, and 3 bases stayed unmatched. The length of the CDR3 is 14 residues. CDR1 SGHKS and CDR2 YYEKEE come from the germline V gene (reference sequence). The CDR3 here is CASSWRTSGETQYF. CDR3 bases: TGTGCCAGCAGCTGGCGGACTAGCGGAGAGACCCAGTACTTC. Full variable domain (remainder filled in from reference TRBV5-5 and TRBJ2-5): DAGVTQSPTHLIKTRGQQVTLRCSPISGHKSVSWYQQVLGQGPQFIFQYYEKEERGRGNFPDRFSARQFPNYSSELNVNALLLGDSALYLCASSWRTSGETQYFGPGTRLLVL.

Written as DNA, the CDR3 is TGTGCCTGGAGCGACTCCGACAGGGACGAGCAGTACTTC. Its translation: CAWSDSDRDEQYF. The rearrangement uses TRBV30 and TRBJ2-7; 7 bases match TRBD1. Trimming cost V 3 bases and J 5 bases; bases outside gene matches: 7. This CDR3 is 13 amino acids long. CDR1 and CDR2 from the germline V gene are GTSNPN and SVGIG (reference sequence).

The CDR3 spells CASSFDRVGTEAFF. Written as DNA, the CDR3 is TGCGCCAGCAGCTTCGACAGGGTCGGAACTGAAGCTTTCTTT. This sequence joins TRBV5-1 and TRBJ1-1; 7 bases match TRBD1. This CDR3 has 14 amino acids. The ends lost 2 bases at V and 5 bases at J; junction bases unmatched: 6. The germline V gene has CDR1 SGHRS and CDR2 YFSETQ.

The V and J genes are TRBV2 and TRBJ2-3; D uncertain. Germline V gives CDR1 SNHLY, CDR2 FYNNEI. CDR3 size: 14 residues. Trimming stripped 3 bases from V and 2 bases from J, with 9 bases between. CDR3 residues: CASSEVRITDTQYF. In DNA, the CDR3 is TGTGCCAGCAGTGAGGTTAGAATCACAGATACGCAGTATTTT.

The rearrangement joins TRBV20-1 to TRBJ1-1; no definite D call. V lost 4 bases and J 7 bases, leaving 7 bases between the germline ends. From germline, CDR1 is DFQATT and CDR2 SNEGSKA (reference sequence). The CDR3 is 10 residues long. CDR3 DNA: TGCAGTGCTAAACACCTTGAAGCTTTCTTT. Protein: CSAKHLEAFF.

The rearrangement links TRBV10-3 to TRBJ2-3; 10 bases line up with TRBD2. The V gene's germline CDR1 is ENHRY and CDR2 SYGVKD. The V gene end was trimmed by 2 bases and the J gene end by 2 bases; junction bases not matched to a gene: 13. The CDR3 totals 19 residues. This CDR3 is CAISEGLAVSGPYTDTQYF. The CDR3 nucleotides are TGTGCCATCAGTGAGGGACTAGCGGTTTCTGGGCCGTACACAGATACGCAGTATTTT.

The chain links TRBV6-5 to TRBJ1-1; D is undetermined. This CDR3 region has 13 residues. Germline CDR1 and CDR2: MNHEY and SVGAGI. Trimming cost V 7 bases and J 8 bases, with 17 bases left between them. In nucleotides, the CDR3 is TGTGCCAGCACCCTAGGGCCGGGAGGGGAAGCTTTCTTT. This encodes CASTLGPGGEAFF.

The CDR3 region is CASSYGTGTYTF. The CDR3 DNA is TGTGCCAGCAGTTACGGGACAGGCACCTACACCTTC. The chain employs TRBV6-5 and TRBJ1-2, with 8 bases aligning to TRBD1. Trimming took 2 bases from V and 10 from J; bases not matched to a gene: 3. There are 12 residues in the CDR3. Per germline, CDR1 MNHEY and CDR2 SVGAGI.

The sample holds one count of this clone. This chain connects TRBV5-1 to TRBJ2-1; 8 bases line up with TRBD2. The CDR3 consists of 15 residues. Germline V gene data show CDR1 as SGHRS and CDR2 as YFSETQ. V was clipped by 1 base and J by 4 bases; unmatched bases: 4. The CDR3 coding sequence is TGCGCCAGCAGCTTGAGCGGGAGAACGTACAATGAGCAGTTCTTC. It encodes CASSLSGRTYNEQFF.

The rearrangement uses TRBV6-5 and TRBJ2-7, with 9 bases identical to TRBD2. The CDR3 loop spans 16 amino acids. J lost 1 base, V lost 0 bases, and 4 bases had no gene match. Per germline, CDR1 MNHEY and CDR2 SVGAGI. CDR3 nucleotide sequence: TGTGCCAGCAGTTACTCGAGTACTAGCGGGTCCTACGAGCAGTACTTC. Translated, it gives CASSYSSTSGSYEQYF.

The chain recombines TRBV19 with TRBJ1-2, with 9 bases that match TRBD1. The CDR3 is 15 amino acids. Germline trimming cut 4 bases from V and 4 bases from J; bases unmatched to any gene: 7. In germline, CDR1 is LNHDA, CDR2 SQIVND (reference sequence). CDR3 sequence: CASSTRDRALYGYTF. The CDR3 DNA sequence: TGTGCCAGTAGTACGCGGGACAGGGCCCTCTATGGCTACACCTTC.

The chain uses TRBV6-5 and TRBJ1-1; a weak D match, TRBD1 (6 bases). Trimming stripped 7 bases from V and 4 bases from J, with 19 bases between. The CDR3 covers 15 residues. Germline CDR1 MNHEY, CDR2 SVGAGI. The CDR3 sequence: CASTPPRGASTEAFF. Here the CDR3 DNA reads TGTGCCAGCACCCCACCCCGGGGGGCGTCCACTGAAGCTTTCTTT.

This chain links TRBV6-1 with TRBJ1-2; weak D call: TRBD1 (5 bases). Germline CDR1 and CDR2: MNHNS and SASEGT. V was pared by 3 bases and J by 4 bases, with 12 bases between. The CDR3 is 14 amino acids. The CDR3 loop is CASSEGRGIYGYTF. DNA of the CDR3: TGTGCCAGCAGTGAGGGACGGGGGATCTATGGCTACACCTTC.

The chain is built from TRBV30 and TRBJ1-4, with 7 bases matching TRBD1. Germline V gene lookup returns CDR1 GTSNPN and CDR2 SVGIG (reference sequence). Trimming took 1 base from V and 2 from J; bases not matched to a gene: 4. This CDR3 is 15 amino acids long. The CDR3 region is CAWSGQGTTNEKLFF. The CDR3 bases are TGTGCCTGGAGTGGACAGGGAACGACTAATGAAAAACTGTTTTTT.

The genes are TRBV7-2 and TRBJ1-5; D unclear. V gave up 2 bases and J gave up 5 bases, with 7 bases separating them. The germline V gene encodes CDR1 SGHTA and CDR2 FQGNSA. This CDR3 is 13 amino acids long. Here the CDR3 DNA reads TGTGCCAGCAGCTTAAGAGCCCATCAGCCCCAGCATTTT. Its protein product is CASSLRAHQPQHF.

This chain links TRBV7-8 with TRBJ2-1, with 10 nucleotides matching TRBD1. The trim removed 1 base at V and 5 bases at J, leaving 5 bases unmatched. Germline CDR1 and CDR2: SGHVS and FQNEAQ. This CDR3 has 16 amino acids. CDR3 region: CASSLEDRGTNNEQFF. CDR3 DNA sequence: TGTGCCAGCAGCTTAGAGGACAGGGGGACTAACAATGAGCAGTTCTTC.

In its sample, this clone was seen a few times. A junction end diverges from the germline sequence, so it may reflect a read error. The chain combines TRBV4-3 with TRBJ2-1, with 7 bases lining up with TRBD2. Germline assignment: CDR1 LGHNA and CDR2 YSLEER. This CDR3 is 15 amino acids long. Here the CDR3 reads CASSPIAGPYDEQFF. As DNA, the CDR3 is TGCGCCAGCAGCCCTATAGCGGGCCCCTACGATGAGCAGTTCTTC.

This clone was counted a few times. The chain recombines TRBV2 with TRBJ1-2, with D perhaps matching TRBD1 (5 bases). The V and J ends lost 6 bases and 7 bases respectively, with 15 bases between them. This CDR3 has 13 amino acids. CDR1 and CDR2 (germline): SNHLY, FYNNEI. This CDR3 is CASSRQSSGGYTF. The DNA of the CDR3 is TGTGCCAGCAGCAGACAGTCGTCGGGTGGCTACACCTTC.

The V and J genes are TRBV5-1 and TRBJ2-1; possible D gene TRBD2, 7 bases. Per germline, CDR1 SGHRS and CDR2 YFSETQ. V was trimmed by 4 bases and J by 0 bases, leaving 14 bases between them. The CDR3 has 16 amino acids. The CDR3 DNA follows: TGCGCCAGCAGCCCGGGGGGCGGGGGCTCCTACAATGAGCAGTTCTTC. It is translated as CASSPGGGGSYNEQFF. The full variable domain, its missing parts supplied by reference TRBV5-1 and TRBJ2-1, is KAGVTQTPRYLIKTRGQQVTLSCSPISGHRSVSWYQQTPGQGLQFLFEYFSETQRNKGNFPGRFSGRQFSNSRSEMNVSTLELGDSALYLCASSPGGGGSYNEQFFGPGTRLTVL.

The rearrangement links TRBV5-4 to TRBJ1-2; tentative D call: TRBD1 (6 bases). V lost 3 bases to trimming and J lost 2 bases, with 11 bases between them. In germline, CDR1 is SGHNT, CDR2 YYREEE (reference sequence). The CDR3 runs to 14 residues. The CDR3, as DNA: TGTGCCAGCAGCTACAGGACAGCCAACTATGGCTACACCTTC. Its translation is CASSYRTANYGYTF.

The chain couples TRBV9 to TRBJ1-2; D unclear. Germline V CDR1 and CDR2: SGDLS, YYNGEE. This CDR3 spans 14 amino acids. Trimming stripped 4 bases from V and 0 bases from J, with 10 bases between. The CDR3, as DNA: TGTGCCAGCAGCCCTGGTCAGGCTAACTATGGCTACACCTTC. It codes for CASSPGQANYGYTF.

V usage is TRBV11-3 and J usage is TRBJ2-1, with D perhaps TRBD2 (5 bases). V was trimmed by 1 base and J by 10 bases, leaving 20 bases between them. CDR1 is SGHNT and CDR2 is YENEEA in the germline V gene. The CDR3 has 16 amino acids. The CDR3 region has the DNA TGTGCCAGCAGCTTAGGCTCGGGAAGAGGGTCGGGCGAGCAGTTCTTC. It encodes CASSLGSGRGSGEQFF.

The V call is TRBV11-2, the J call TRBJ2-7; 7 nucleotides match TRBD1. The CDR3 totals 14 residues. CDR1 SGHAT and CDR2 FQNNGV come from the germline V gene. V gave up 1 base and J gave up 2 bases; unmatched junction bases: 2. The CDR3 loop reads CASSLVGTAYEQYF. As DNA, the CDR3 is TGTGCCAGCAGCTTAGTTGGGACAGCCTACGAGCAGTACTTC.

V is TRBV7-2 and J is TRBJ2-2, with 8 bases that match TRBD1. The CDR3 length is 14 residues. J lost 1 base, V lost 7 bases, and 2 bases had no gene match. CDR1 is SGHTA, CDR2 FQGNSA, per germline. This chain's CDR3 is CASKDRVNTGELFF. CDR3 sequence (DNA): TGTGCCAGCAAGGACAGGGTGAACACCGGGGAGCTGTTTTTT. The variable domain in full, completed from reference TRBV7-2 and TRBJ2-2, reads GAGVSQSPSNKVTEKGKDVELRCDPISGHTALYWYRQSLGQGLEFLIYFQGNSAPDKSGLPSDRFSAERTGGSVSTLTIQRTQQEDSAVYLCASKDRVNTGELFFGEGSRLTVL.

This chain links TRBV29-1 with TRBJ2-7; tentatively, D is TRBD1 (6 bases). Per the germline V gene, CDR1 is SQVTM and CDR2 is ANQGSEA. This CDR3 contains 15 residues. The germline V and J ends were trimmed by 4 bases and 6 bases, with 22 bases remaining between them. CDR3 coding DNA: TGCAGCGTTGGGCTCCCTTCCCGACAGGCAGCCGAGCAGTACTTC. Amino acids: CSVGLPSRQAAEQYF.

This clone was seen once. V usage is TRBV4-1 and J usage is TRBJ2-5; the match to TRBD2 covers 10 bases. V lost 0 bases to trimming and J lost 1 base; unmatched junction nucleotides: 5. The CDR3 has 17 amino acids. Germline-derived CDR1 and CDR2 are MGHRA and YSYEKL. In DNA form, the CDR3 reads TGCGCCAGCAGCCAAGATGAAGCGGGAGGGACCCAAGAGACCCAGTACTTC. Translation gives CASSQDEAGGTQETQYF.

This rearrangement joins TRBV2 to TRBJ2-3; D remains unclear. The CDR3 spans 14 residues. CDR1 is SNHLY and CDR2 is FYNNEI in the germline V gene. The germline V and J ends were trimmed by 3 bases and 2 bases, with 9 bases remaining between them. The CDR3 reads CASSDSLHTDTQYF. In nucleotides, the CDR3 is TGTGCCAGCAGTGATAGTCTTCACACAGATACGCAGTATTTT.